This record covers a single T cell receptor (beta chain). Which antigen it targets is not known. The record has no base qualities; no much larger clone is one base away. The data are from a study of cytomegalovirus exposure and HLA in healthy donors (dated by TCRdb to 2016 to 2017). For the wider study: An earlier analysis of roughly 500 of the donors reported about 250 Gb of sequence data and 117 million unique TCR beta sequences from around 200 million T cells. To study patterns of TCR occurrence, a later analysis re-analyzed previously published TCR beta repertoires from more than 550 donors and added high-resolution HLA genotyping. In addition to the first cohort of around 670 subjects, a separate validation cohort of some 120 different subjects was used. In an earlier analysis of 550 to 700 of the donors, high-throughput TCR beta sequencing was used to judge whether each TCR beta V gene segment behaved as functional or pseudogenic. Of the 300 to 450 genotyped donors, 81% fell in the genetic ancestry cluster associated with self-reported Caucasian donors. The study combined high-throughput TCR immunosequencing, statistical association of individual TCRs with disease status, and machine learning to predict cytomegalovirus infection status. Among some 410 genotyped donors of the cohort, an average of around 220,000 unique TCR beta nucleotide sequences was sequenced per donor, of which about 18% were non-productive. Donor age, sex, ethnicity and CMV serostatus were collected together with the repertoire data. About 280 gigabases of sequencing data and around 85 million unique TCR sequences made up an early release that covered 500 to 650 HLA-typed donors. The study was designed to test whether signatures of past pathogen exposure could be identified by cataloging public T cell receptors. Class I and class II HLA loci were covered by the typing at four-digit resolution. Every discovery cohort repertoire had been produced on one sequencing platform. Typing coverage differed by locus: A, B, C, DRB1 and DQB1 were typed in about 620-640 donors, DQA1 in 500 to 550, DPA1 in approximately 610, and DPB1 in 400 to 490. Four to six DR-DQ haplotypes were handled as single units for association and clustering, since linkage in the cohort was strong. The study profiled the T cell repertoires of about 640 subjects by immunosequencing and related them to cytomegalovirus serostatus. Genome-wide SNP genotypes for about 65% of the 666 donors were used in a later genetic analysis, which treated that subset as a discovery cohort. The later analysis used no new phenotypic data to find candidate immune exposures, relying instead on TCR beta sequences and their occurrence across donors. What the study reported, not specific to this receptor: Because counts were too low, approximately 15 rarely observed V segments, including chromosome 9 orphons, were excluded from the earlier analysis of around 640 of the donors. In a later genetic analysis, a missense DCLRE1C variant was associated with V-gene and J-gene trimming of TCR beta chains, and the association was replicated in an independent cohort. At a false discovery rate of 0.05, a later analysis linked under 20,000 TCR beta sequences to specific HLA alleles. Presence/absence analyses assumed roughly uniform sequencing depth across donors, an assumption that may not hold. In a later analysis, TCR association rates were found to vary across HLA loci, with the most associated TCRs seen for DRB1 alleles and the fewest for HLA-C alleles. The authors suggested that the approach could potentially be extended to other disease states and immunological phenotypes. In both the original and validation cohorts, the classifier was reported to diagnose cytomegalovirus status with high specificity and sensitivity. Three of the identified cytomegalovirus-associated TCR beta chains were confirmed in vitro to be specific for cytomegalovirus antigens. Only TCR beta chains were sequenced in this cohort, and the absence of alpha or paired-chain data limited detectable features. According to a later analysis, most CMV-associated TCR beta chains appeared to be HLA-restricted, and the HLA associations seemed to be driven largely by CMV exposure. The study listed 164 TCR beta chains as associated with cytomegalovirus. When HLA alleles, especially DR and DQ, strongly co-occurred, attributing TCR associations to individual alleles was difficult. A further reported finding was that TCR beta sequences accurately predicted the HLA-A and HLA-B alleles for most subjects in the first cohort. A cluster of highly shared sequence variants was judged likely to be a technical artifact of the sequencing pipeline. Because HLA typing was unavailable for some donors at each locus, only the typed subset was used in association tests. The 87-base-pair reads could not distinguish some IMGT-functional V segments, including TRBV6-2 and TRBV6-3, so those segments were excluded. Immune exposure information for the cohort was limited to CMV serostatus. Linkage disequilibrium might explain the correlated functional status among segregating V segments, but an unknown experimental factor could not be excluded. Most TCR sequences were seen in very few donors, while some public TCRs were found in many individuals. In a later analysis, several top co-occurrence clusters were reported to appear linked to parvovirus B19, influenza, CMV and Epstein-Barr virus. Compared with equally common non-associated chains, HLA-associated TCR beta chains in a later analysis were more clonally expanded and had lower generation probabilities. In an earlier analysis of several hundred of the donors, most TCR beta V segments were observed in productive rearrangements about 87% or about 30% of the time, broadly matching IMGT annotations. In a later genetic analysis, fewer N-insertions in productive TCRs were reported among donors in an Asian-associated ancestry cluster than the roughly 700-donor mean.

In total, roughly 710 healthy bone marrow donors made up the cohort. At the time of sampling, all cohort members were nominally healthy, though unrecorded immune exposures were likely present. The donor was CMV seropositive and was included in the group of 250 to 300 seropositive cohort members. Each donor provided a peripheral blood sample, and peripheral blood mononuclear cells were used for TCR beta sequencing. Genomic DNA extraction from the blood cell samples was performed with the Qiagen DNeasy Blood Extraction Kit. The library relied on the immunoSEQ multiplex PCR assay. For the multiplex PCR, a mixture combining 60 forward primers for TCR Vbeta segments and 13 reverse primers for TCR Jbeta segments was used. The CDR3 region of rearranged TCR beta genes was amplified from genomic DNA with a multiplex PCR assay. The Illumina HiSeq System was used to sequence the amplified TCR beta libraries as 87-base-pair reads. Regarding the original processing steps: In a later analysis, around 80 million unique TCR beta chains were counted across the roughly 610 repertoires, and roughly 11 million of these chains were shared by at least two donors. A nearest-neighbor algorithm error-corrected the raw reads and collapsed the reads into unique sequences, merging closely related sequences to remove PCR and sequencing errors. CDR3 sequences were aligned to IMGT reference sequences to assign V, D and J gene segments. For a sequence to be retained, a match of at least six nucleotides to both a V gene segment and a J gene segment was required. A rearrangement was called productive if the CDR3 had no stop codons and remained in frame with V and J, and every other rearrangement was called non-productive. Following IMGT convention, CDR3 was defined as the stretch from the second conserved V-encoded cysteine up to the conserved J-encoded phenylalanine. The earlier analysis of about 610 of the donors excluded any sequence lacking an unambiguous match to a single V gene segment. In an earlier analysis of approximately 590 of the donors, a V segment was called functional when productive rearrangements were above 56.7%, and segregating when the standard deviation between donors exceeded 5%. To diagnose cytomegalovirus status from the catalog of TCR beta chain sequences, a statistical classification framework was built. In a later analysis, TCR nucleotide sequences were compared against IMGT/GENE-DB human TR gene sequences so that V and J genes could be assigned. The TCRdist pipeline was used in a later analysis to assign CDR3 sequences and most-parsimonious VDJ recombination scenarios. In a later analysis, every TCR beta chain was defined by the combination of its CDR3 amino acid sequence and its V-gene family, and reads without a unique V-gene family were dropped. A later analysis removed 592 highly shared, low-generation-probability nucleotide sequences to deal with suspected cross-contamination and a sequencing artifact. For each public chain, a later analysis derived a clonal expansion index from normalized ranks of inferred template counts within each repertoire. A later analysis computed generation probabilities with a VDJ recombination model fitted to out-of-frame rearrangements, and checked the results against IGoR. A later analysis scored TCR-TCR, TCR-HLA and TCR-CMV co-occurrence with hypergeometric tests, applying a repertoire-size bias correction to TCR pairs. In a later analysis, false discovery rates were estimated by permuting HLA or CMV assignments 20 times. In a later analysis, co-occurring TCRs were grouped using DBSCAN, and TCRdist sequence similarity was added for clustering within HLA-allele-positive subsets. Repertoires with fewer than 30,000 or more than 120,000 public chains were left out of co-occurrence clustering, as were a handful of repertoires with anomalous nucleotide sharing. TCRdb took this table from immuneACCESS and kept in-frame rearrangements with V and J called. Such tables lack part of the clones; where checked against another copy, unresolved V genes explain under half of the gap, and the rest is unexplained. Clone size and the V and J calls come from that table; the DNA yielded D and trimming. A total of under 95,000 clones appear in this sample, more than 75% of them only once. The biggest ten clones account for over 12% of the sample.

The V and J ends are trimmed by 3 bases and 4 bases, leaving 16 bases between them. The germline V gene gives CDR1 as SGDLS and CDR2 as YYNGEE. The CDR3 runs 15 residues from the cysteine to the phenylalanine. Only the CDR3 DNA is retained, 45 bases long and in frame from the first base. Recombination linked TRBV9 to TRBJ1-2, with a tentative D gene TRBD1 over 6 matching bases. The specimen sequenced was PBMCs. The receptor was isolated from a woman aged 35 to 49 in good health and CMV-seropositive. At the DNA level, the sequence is TGTGCCAGCAGCGGACCAACGACAGGAATCTATGGCTACACCTTC. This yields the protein CASSGPTTGIYGYTF.